This entry describes one T cell receptor beta chain. As yet, its antigen is unknown. Repertoires were sampled repeatedly during chemoradiotherapy. The V gene lost 5 bases and the J gene lost 9 bases, with 16 bases spanning the gap. The CDR3 is made up of 13 amino acids. Germline-derived CDR1 and CDR2 are SGHVS and FNYEAQ. The repertoire was sequenced with immunoSEQ multiplex PCR; TCRdb's copy has only in-frame clones and lacks some. In the table there are several thousand clones, 70% to 80% of which are singletons. This specimen belongs to a study of chemoradiotherapy in HPV16-positive cancers. Overall study context: Two HPV16-positive patients' cells yielded candidate HPV-specific clones and common motifs.

Study conclusions and caveats: Functional assays defining HPV-specific T cells used only two HPV16-positive patients. Non-HPV-specific T cells did not expand in tumors during treatment, whereas candidate HPV-specific clones and E7-related motifs did.

This receptor was taken from a human donor with HPV-associated anogenital cancer. V and J are TRBV7-6 and TRBJ2-5, with no clear D. The sequencing here drew on tumor tissue, taken from a patient who underwent chemoradiotherapy. The CDR3 nucleotides are TGTGCCAGCAGCCTAGGTAACTTCAAGGCCCAGTACTTC. Its translation: CASSLGNFKAQYF.